This entry features one TCR beta chain sequence. This sample stems from a study of blood T cell repertoires in COVID-19. Participants, about 18 to 100 years old, spanned fewer than 25 US areas. Categorization into cohorts depended on clinical history that participants reported. Recovery among Cohort 3 donors was established by two negative PCRs, clearance, or symptom resolution. Study processing details: Counts of nucleated cells, estimated from reference gene primer amplification, were obtained. Clones were sequenced by immunoSEQ multiplex PCR, and TCRdb holds only the in-frame ones, with some missing. V and J calls plus clone size are reproduced from that table; the DNA served to infer D and trimming. The table lists 450,000 to 500,000 clones, around 85% of them singletons, with 8.3% in the top ten. This sequence was found in an older woman who had recovered from COVID-19. The sample taken for sequencing was PBMCs or T cells enriched from blood (not recorded which).

CDR3 residues: CASSPHSLMTSRTDTQYF. The CDR3 region has the DNA TGTGCCAGCAGTCCCCACTCCCTTATGACAAGTAGAACAGATACGCAGTATTTT. This rearrangement joins TRBV6-4 to TRBJ2-3; unclear D gene. Trimming took 5 bases from V and 3 from J, leaving 24 bases between them. The CDR3 is made up of 18 amino acids. Germline CDR1 and CDR2: MRHNA and SNTAGT.